Following are 31 T cell receptor beta chains from one sample sequenced in a study of T-cell reconstitution after alpha-beta-depleted transplantation in children. Unique molecular identifiers were incorporated when the TCRbeta library was constructed. From the PCR reads, TCRdb called clonotypes with MiXCR, one entry per CDR3 protein. The sample lists roughly 570,000 distinct CDR3 sequences, over 25% occurring once. This sample comprised PBMCs, obtained before TCRalphabeta/CD19-depleted stem cell transplant. These receptors originate from a boy in the first two years of life with Wiskott-Aldrich syndrome, due to receive a stem cell transplant.

This clonotype was recorded a few times. V gene TRBV27 combines with J gene TRBJ1-2; 7 bases match TRBD1. The ends lost 5 bases at V and 5 bases at J; junction bases unmatched: 8. Germline-derived CDR1 and CDR2 are MNHEY and SMNVEV (reference sequence). The CDR3 extends over 14 amino acids. CDR3 bases: TGTGCCAGCAGTAACCGACAGGGTCTTTATGGCTACACCTTC. It is translated as CASSNRQGLYGYTF.

V gene TRBV2 combines with J gene TRBJ2-1; no clear D gene. Germline values: CDR1 SNHLY, CDR2 FYNNEI. This CDR3 has 10 residues. Trimming removed 7 bases at V and 8 bases at J, with 6 bases between. The CDR3 DNA reads TGTGCCAGCAAGAATGATGAGCAGTTCTTC. Residues: CASKNDEQFF.

J is TRBJ1-4 and V is TRBV5-1; D call uncertain. CDR1 and CDR2 from the germline V gene are SGHRS and YFSETQ. Trimming stripped 1 base from V and 4 bases from J, with 11 bases between. This CDR3 has 15 amino acids. CDR3 residues: CASSLSPGINEKLFF. For the CDR3, the DNA is TGCGCCAGCAGCTTGTCGCCGGGGATTAATGAAAAACTGTTTTTT.

The chain recombines TRBV2 with TRBJ1-5; TRBD1 aligns across 8 bases. This CDR3 is built from 17 residues. Germline CDR1 SNHLY, CDR2 FYNNEI. Unmatched junction bases numbered 12, after V lost 6 bases and J lost 2 bases. Here the CDR3 reads CASRDRQGRIGNQPQHF. The CDR3 DNA reads TGTGCCAGCAGGGATAGACAGGGGAGGATTGGCAATCAGCCCCAGCATTTT. The complete variable domain, with remaining parts taken from reference TRBV2 and TRBJ1-5, reads EPEVTQTPSHQVTQMGQEVILRCVPISNHLYFYWYRQILGQKVEFLVSFYNNEISEKSEIFDDQFSVERPDGSNFTLKIRSTKLEDSAMYFCASRDRQGRIGNQPQHFGDGTRLSIL.

The chain employs TRBV19 and TRBJ2-4; the match to TRBD2 covers 10 bases. The CDR3 spans 20 residues. V dropped 0 bases and J dropped 0; count of bases not matched to a gene: 11. Germline CDR1 and CDR2: LNHDA and SQIVND (reference sequence). CDR3 in amino acids: CASSIDRLAGPPRAKNIQYF. The CDR3 nucleotides are TGTGCCAGTAGTATAGATCGACTAGCGGGCCCCCCGAGAGCCAAAAACATTCAGTACTTC.

V usage is TRBV27 and J usage is TRBJ2-3; D unresolved. The CDR3 contains 14 residues. Trimming took off 5 bases at V and 0 bases at J, with 9 bases between the two ends. Germline V CDR1 and CDR2: MNHEY, SMNVEV (reference sequence). The CDR3 here is CASSDKTSTDTQYF. The CDR3 DNA sequence: TGTGCCAGCAGTGACAAGACTAGCACAGATACGCAGTATTTT.

The CDR3 reads CSATGTSGGKDTQYF. The CDR3 region has the DNA TGCAGTGCGACCGGGACTAGCGGGGGGAAAGATACGCAGTATTTT. The V gene is TRBV20-1, the J gene TRBJ2-3; 15 nucleotides agree with TRBD2. The CDR3 runs 15 residues. With V trimmed by 6 bases and J by 5 bases, 6 bases remained unmatched. Per germline, CDR1 DFQATT and CDR2 SNEGSKA (reference sequence).

This clonotype was found a few times. The chain is built from TRBV20-1 and TRBJ2-3; no clear D. CDR3 length: 12 amino acids. Germline CDR1 reads DFQATT; CDR2 reads SNEGSKA (reference sequence). The V and J ends lost 0 bases and 2 bases respectively, with 3 bases between them. CDR3 DNA sequence: TGCAGTGCTAGAGACCACACAGATACGCAGTATTTT. The encoded protein is CSARDHTDTQYF.

This clonotype was seen only a few times. The chain recombines TRBV20-1 with TRBJ2-1; D is possibly TRBD2 (6 bases). Trimming took off 4 bases at V and 4 bases at J, with 14 bases between the two ends. CDR3 length: 14 residues. Looked up from germline, CDR1 is DFQATT and CDR2 is SNEGSKA (reference sequence). For the CDR3, the DNA is TGCAGTGCTATTACGGGACTGTTATACAATGAGCAGTTCTTC. As protein: CSAITGLLYNEQFF.

The V gene is TRBV2, the J gene TRBJ2-1; 9 bases are a match to TRBD1. Germline CDR1 SNHLY, CDR2 FYNNEI. Trimming cost V 6 bases and J 5 bases; bases outside gene matches: 14. The CDR3 spans 17 residues. The CDR3: CASSDEVRTGVNNEQFF. The DNA for the CDR3 is TGTGCCAGCAGCGACGAAGTTAGGACAGGGGTCAACAATGAGCAGTTCTTC.

This clonotype was found a few times. V usage is TRBV27 and J usage is TRBJ2-1; 7 positions agree with TRBD2. The CDR3 is made up of 18 amino acids. Trimming took 2 bases from V and 0 from J; bases not matched to a gene: 10. Germline values: CDR1 MNHEY, CDR2 SMNVEV (reference sequence). The CDR3 nucleotides are TGTGCCAGCAGTTTAGGCAGGACTAGATTTTTCTCCTACAATGAGCAGTTCTTC. Amino acids: CASSLGRTRFFSYNEQFF.

The V call is TRBV7-9, the J call TRBJ1-3; tentatively, D is TRBD1 (5 bases). The CDR3 loop spans 17 amino acids. Looked up from germline, CDR1 is SEHNR and CDR2 is FQNEAQ (reference sequence). The ends were cut back, 7 bases at V and 4 bases at J, with 23 bases in the middle. CDR3 bases: TGTGCCAGCACTCGTCCCCGGGACCCCGACGAGGGAAACACCATATATTTT. Residues: CASTRPRDPDEGNTIYF.

This clonotype was recorded once. This rearrangement joins TRBV20-1 to TRBJ2-1; D uncertain. The germline V gene encodes CDR1 DFQATT and CDR2 SNEGSKA (reference sequence). The V gene lost 1 base and the J gene lost 7 bases, with 14 bases spanning the gap. The CDR3 has 14 amino acids. The CDR3 bases are TGCAGTGCTAGAGTGGCCAGCCGTTCGAATGAGCAGTTCTTC. It specifies CSARVASRSNEQFF.

In its sample, this clonotype was seen once. The V call is TRBV4-1, the J call TRBJ2-3; TRBD1 matches 10 bases. Unmatched junction bases numbered 6, after V lost 1 base and J lost 5 bases. This CDR3 spans 16 amino acids. Germline values: CDR1 MGHRA, CDR2 YSYEKL. DNA of the CDR3: TGCGCCAGCAGCCAAGGAGGGGACAGGGGAGTAGATACGCAGTATTTT. The encoded protein is CASSQGGDRGVDTQYF.

The rearrangement links TRBV5-1 to TRBJ1-1; the D is unclear. Looked up from germline, CDR1 is SGHRS and CDR2 is YFSETQ. V gave up 0 bases and J gave up 2 bases, with 17 bases separating them. The CDR3 covers 17 residues. CDR3 residues: CASSLASGWGENTEAFF. In DNA, the CDR3 is TGCGCCAGCAGCTTGGCCTCGGGGTGGGGTGAAAACACTGAAGCTTTCTTT.

The chain combines TRBV10-3 with TRBJ1-5, with 8 bases matching TRBD1. Germline V gene sequence: CDR1 ENHRY, CDR2 SYGVKD. V shed 6 bases and J 1 base; nucleotides not matched to a gene: 2. The CDR3 totals 14 residues. The CDR3: CAISDRGSNQPQHF. CDR3 nucleotides: TGTGCCATCAGCGACAGGGGCAGCAATCAGCCCCAGCATTTT.

This clonotype was picked up a small number of times. The rearrangement links TRBV20-1 to TRBJ2-1, with 7 bases matching TRBD1. This CDR3 is built from 15 residues. V shed 4 bases, J shed 4 bases, and the junction held 10 bases outside the gene matches. CDR1 and CDR2 (germline): DFQATT, SNEGSKA (reference sequence). The CDR3 DNA sequence: TGCAGTGCTACCCAAACCCGGGACAGATACAATGAGCAGTTCTTC. It codes for CSATQTRDRYNEQFF.

This clonotype was detected a few times. The V call is TRBV20-1, the J call TRBJ2-2; D is unclear. With 0 bases removed from V and 4 bases from J, the gap between germline ends came to 9 bases. The V gene's germline CDR1 is DFQATT and CDR2 SNEGSKA (reference sequence). The CDR3 sequence is 14 residues long. The CDR3 protein is CSARDQRATGELFF. CDR3 nucleotide sequence: TGCAGTGCTAGAGATCAGAGAGCCACCGGGGAGCTGTTTTTT.

This clonotype was counted between two and nine times. The rearrangement links TRBV24-1 to TRBJ2-1; 9 bases agree with TRBD1. CDR1 and CDR2 (germline): KGHDR, SFDVKD. V lost 3 bases and J lost 10; bases outside the gene matches: 9. The CDR3 covers 15 residues. CDR3 in amino acids: CATSDPSQGAWEQFF. The DNA of the CDR3 is TGTGCCACCAGTGATCCCTCACAGGGGGCCTGGGAGCAGTTCTTC.

This chain uses TRBV5-1 with TRBJ2-3, with 9 bases matching TRBD2. This CDR3 is built from 16 residues. The V gene end was trimmed by 5 bases and the J gene end by 3 bases; junction bases not matched to a gene: 10. Germline V lookup: CDR1 SGHRS, CDR2 YFSETQ. The DNA for the CDR3 is TGCGCCAGCAGACCCCTTAGCGGGAGTAGAACAGATACGCAGTATTTT. This sequence encodes CASRPLSGSRTDTQYF.

The chain employs TRBV15 and TRBJ2-1; the match to TRBD2 covers 7 bases. The germline V gene has CDR1 LNHNV and CDR2 YYDKDF (reference sequence). The CDR3 runs 16 residues. V lost 2 bases and J lost 7; bases outside the gene matches: 11. For the CDR3, the DNA is TGTGCCACCAGCAGATCTACCGGGACTACTCTAAATGAGCAGTTCTTC. Translating it yields CATSRSTGTTLNEQFF.

The rearrangement joins TRBV9 to TRBJ2-1; no reliable D call. The germline gives CDR1 SGDLS, CDR2 YYNGEE. CDR3 length: 14 amino acids. V lost 0 bases and J lost 8, with 12 bases in between. CDR3 loop: CASSVEGLWDEQFF. CDR3 nucleotide sequence: TGTGCCAGCAGCGTAGAAGGGCTTTGGGATGAGCAGTTCTTC.

This chain connects TRBV5-6 to TRBJ2-3, with unresolved D. The CDR3 totals 16 residues. V shed 0 bases and J shed 3 bases, with 14 bases lying between them. CDR1 is SGHDT and CDR2 is YYEEEE in the germline V gene. CDR3 sequence: CASSLAVGVGTDTQYF. Here the CDR3 DNA reads TGTGCCAGCAGCTTGGCCGTCGGCGTGGGGACAGATACGCAGTATTTT.

There are a few counts of this clonotype. V gene TRBV27 combines with J gene TRBJ2-3, with D perhaps given as TRBD1 or TRBD2 (5 bases each). CDR1 and CDR2 (germline): MNHEY, SMNVEV (reference sequence). V was pared by 5 bases and J by 10 bases, with 28 bases between. The CDR3 loop spans 17 amino acids. The CDR3 coding sequence is TGTGCCAGCAGTCTCACCCCAACAGGCTCCCGCCGGGGATCGCAGTATTTT. Its protein is CASSLTPTGSRRGSQYF.

This clonotype was counted only a few times. This chain links TRBV5-1 with TRBJ2-7, with no clear D. Trimming shortened V by 1 base and J by 0 bases, and 11 bases separated the two germline ends. This CDR3 has 15 amino acids. The germline V gene has CDR1 SGHRS and CDR2 YFSETQ. The CDR3 nucleotides are TGCGCCAGCAGCTTGAGTGGGATTTACTCCTACGAGCAGTACTTC. It encodes CASSLSGIYSYEQYF.

This chain uses TRBV20-1 with TRBJ1-5; D unclear. Germline loops: CDR1 DFQATT, CDR2 SNEGSKA (reference sequence). The germline V and J ends were trimmed by 0 bases and 5 bases, with 8 bases remaining between them. The CDR3 has 13 amino acids. The CDR3 nucleotides are TGCAGTGCTAGAGACGGAAGGTATCAGCCCCAGCATTTT. It translates to CSARDGRYQPQHF.

This chain connects TRBV12-3 or TRBV12-4 to TRBJ1-5; 8 positions agree with TRBD1. The CDR3 contains 15 residues. The V and J ends lost 7 bases and 7 bases, in that order; junction bases with no gene match: 12. The CDR3 region has the DNA TGTGCCAGCAAGGCCTCAGGGGGCAGCGGCCAGCCCCAGCATTTT. The encoded protein is CASKASGGSGQPQHF.

This clonotype has only one observation. This chain joins TRBV28 and TRBJ2-2; a possible D gene is TRBD2 (7 bases). CDR3 length equals 16 residues. Germline CDR1 and CDR2: MDHEN and SYDVKM. The germline V and J ends were trimmed by 1 base and 6 bases, with 15 bases remaining between them. The CDR3 spells CASSLYGGRLSGELFF. The CDR3, as DNA: TGTGCCAGCAGTTTATACGGGGGGCGCTTGTCCGGGGAGCTGTTTTTT.

The chain recombines TRBV10-3 with TRBJ2-3; 10 positions agree with TRBD2. The CDR3 spans 13 residues. V shed 10 bases, J shed 2 bases, and the junction held 3 bases outside the gene matches. CDR1 ENHRY and CDR2 SYGVKD come from the germline V gene. This CDR3 reads CASTSGNTDTQYF. CDR3 in DNA: TGTGCCAGTACTAGCGGGAACACAGATACGCAGTATTTT.

The V gene is TRBV12-3 or TRBV12-4, the J gene TRBJ2-2; 12 nucleotides line up with TRBD2. V lost 6 bases, J lost 7 bases, and 6 bases stayed unmatched. The CDR3 loop spans 15 amino acids. CDR3 bases: TGTGCCAGCAGGACTAGCGGGAGTTCGAACGGGGAGCTGTTTTTT. This encodes CASRTSGSSNGELFF.

The rearrangement uses TRBV30 and TRBJ2-3; 10 nucleotides align to TRBD2. The CDR3 totals 15 residues. The germline V gene has CDR1 GTSNPN and CDR2 SVGIG (reference sequence). The V and J ends lost 3 bases and 7 bases, in that order; junction bases with no gene match: 10. CDR3 coding DNA: TGTGCCTGGAGCTCAGCGGGAGGGCCGGAAAATACGCAGTATTTT. This encodes CAWSSAGGPENTQYF.